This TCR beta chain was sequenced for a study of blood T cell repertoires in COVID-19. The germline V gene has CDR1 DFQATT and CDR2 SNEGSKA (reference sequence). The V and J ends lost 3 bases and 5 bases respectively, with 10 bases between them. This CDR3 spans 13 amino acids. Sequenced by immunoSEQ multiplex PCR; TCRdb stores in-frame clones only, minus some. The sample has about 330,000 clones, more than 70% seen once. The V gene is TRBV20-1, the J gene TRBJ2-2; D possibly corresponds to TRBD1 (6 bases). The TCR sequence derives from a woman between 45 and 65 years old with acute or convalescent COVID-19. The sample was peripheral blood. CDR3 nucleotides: TGCAGTGCTAGTGGACAGAGTACCGGGGAGCTGTTTTTT. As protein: CSASGQSTGELFF.